The entry below describes one T cell receptor beta chain. The antigen remains unidentified. The CDR3 length is 13 residues. Germline CDR1 is SGHNT and CDR2 is YENEEA. The V gene lost 5 bases and the J gene lost 2 bases, with 8 bases spanning the gap. The sample comes from a study of OX40 agonist ivuxolimab in advanced cancers. Study as a whole: Patients were infused with ivuxolimab every 2 weeks at 0.01 to 10 mg/kg. Participants could have had prior anti-PD-1, anti-PD-L1 or anti-CTLA-4 therapy, and more than 35% had some. Findings and caveats of the study: Both CD4+ and CD8+ T cell populations in blood had undergone clonal expansion by week 6 at 0.1 to 3.0 mg/kg.

TCRdb's copy holds only in-frame clones and misses some; the assay was immunoSEQ multiplex PCR. The table has about 48,000 clones, approximately 85% seen once. This specimen consisted of CD4+ or CD8+ T cells sorted from blood, obtained in a trial of the OX40 agonist ivuxolimab. This sequence was found in an adult with an advanced solid tumor such as melanoma, head and neck, liver or kidney cancer. The rearrangement joins TRBV11-3 to TRBJ2-3, with D unresolved. The CDR3: CASSQQLTDTQYF. In DNA form, the CDR3 reads TGTGCCAGCAGCCAACAGCTCACAGATACGCAGTATTTT.